Each of the 9 T cell receptor beta chains below was sequenced from the same sample in a study of cytomegalovirus exposure and HLA in healthy donors. Use of 60 Vbeta and 13 Jbeta primers characterized the PCR. Clones were read by immunoSEQ multiplex PCR, and TCRdb kept only the in-frame ones, dropping some. The sample yields approximately 150,000 clones, roughly 80% seen once. Sequenced: PBMCs. The receptor source for this set is a human donor in good health.

This chain joins TRBV6-6 and TRBJ2-1; 10 bases match TRBD2. CDR1 and CDR2 (germline): MNHNY, SVGAGI (reference sequence). This CDR3 region has 14 residues. V trimming: 8 bases; J trimming: 9 bases; junction bases outside the gene matches: 10. The CDR3 reads CASSREREGGEQFF. CDR3 sequence (DNA): TGTGCCAGCTCTAGGGAGCGGGAGGGGGGTGAGCAGTTCTTC.

This clone was seen a single time. The V call is TRBV2, the J call TRBJ1-5; D remains unclear. Germline values: CDR1 SNHLY, CDR2 FYNNEI. The CDR3 totals 14 residues. With 6 bases removed from V and 1 base from J, the gap between germline ends came to 10 bases. Written as DNA, the CDR3 is TGTGCCAGCAGCCGGTTCGGGAGCAATCAGCCCCAGCATTTT. This codes for CASSRFGSNQPQHF.

The genes are TRBV4-3 and TRBJ2-5; 9 bases are shared with TRBD2. The germline V gene has CDR1 LGHNA and CDR2 YSLEER. This CDR3 has 15 residues. V shed 4 bases, J shed 4 bases, and the junction held 7 bases outside the gene matches. CDR3 sequence (DNA): TGCGCCAGCAGCCGTTTTAGCGGGAGCGGAGAGACCCAGTACTTC. Its translation: CASSRFSGSGETQYF.

The gene calls are TRBV10-2 and TRBJ1-1; D is ambiguous. This CDR3 comprises 13 residues. CDR1 is WSHSY, CDR2 SAAADI, per germline. Trimming pared 3 bases from V and 0 bases from J, leaving 5 bases between. CDR3 loop: CASSEHMNTEAFF. The DNA for the CDR3 is TGCGCCAGCAGTGAACATATGAACACTGAAGCTTTCTTT.

This clone was counted only a few times. V and J are TRBV6-6 and TRBJ2-7, with a weak D call TRBD2 (6 bases). This CDR3 is built from 15 residues. Per the germline V gene, CDR1 is MNHNY and CDR2 is SVGAGI (reference sequence). Trimming took 7 bases from V and 0 from J, leaving 16 bases between them. The CDR3 here is CASTNWRVSSYEQYF. CDR3 nucleotides: TGTGCCAGCACCAACTGGAGGGTCAGCTCCTACGAGCAGTACTTC.

The J gene is TRBJ2-6, the V gene TRBV19, with TRBD1 identical over 9 bases. Germline V gene sequence: CDR1 LNHDA, CDR2 SQIVND (reference sequence). The CDR3 has 17 amino acids. With 3 bases clipped from V and 0 bases from J, the junction kept 3 bases outside the gene matches. This CDR3 reads CASSMGTGTSGANVLTF. Here the CDR3 DNA reads TGTGCCAGTAGTATGGGGACAGGGACCTCTGGGGCCAACGTCCTGACTTTC.

This rearrangement joins TRBV7-9 to TRBJ1-2, with TRBD1 matching 11 bases. Germline-derived CDR1 and CDR2 are SEHNR and FQNEAQ (reference sequence). J lost 2 bases, V lost 5 bases, and 4 bases had no gene match. CDR3 length: 15 amino acids. CDR3 sequence reads: CASSPWDRGNYGYTF. In DNA form, the CDR3 reads TGTGCCAGCAGCCCGTGGGACAGGGGGAACTATGGCTACACCTTC.

The chain employs TRBV5-6 and TRBJ2-1, with TRBD2 identical over 11 bases. Germline values: CDR1 SGHDT, CDR2 YYEEEE. J gave up 4 bases and V 4 bases, and 4 bases lay outside the gene matches. The CDR3 is 15 residues long. The CDR3 reads CASSLGTSGYNEQFF. DNA of the CDR3: TGTGCCAGCAGCCTGGGGACTAGCGGTTACAATGAGCAGTTCTTC. The complete variable domain, with remaining parts taken from reference TRBV5-6 and TRBJ2-1, reads DAGVTQSPTHLIKTRGQQVTLRCSPKSGHDTVSWYQQALGQGPQFIFQYYEEEERQRGNFPDRFSGHQFPNYSSELNVNALLLGDSALYLCASSLGTSGYNEQFFGPGTRLTVL.

The V gene is TRBV5-6, the J gene TRBJ2-5; 9 bases agree with TRBD2. Germline CDR1 SGHDT, CDR2 YYEEEE. V dropped 4 bases and J dropped 1; count of bases not matched to a gene: 8. This CDR3 region has 16 residues. The CDR3 region has the DNA TGTGCCAGCAGCCAACCGACTAGCGGAGTCCAAGAGACCCAGTACTTC. The encoded protein is CASSQPTSGVQETQYF.